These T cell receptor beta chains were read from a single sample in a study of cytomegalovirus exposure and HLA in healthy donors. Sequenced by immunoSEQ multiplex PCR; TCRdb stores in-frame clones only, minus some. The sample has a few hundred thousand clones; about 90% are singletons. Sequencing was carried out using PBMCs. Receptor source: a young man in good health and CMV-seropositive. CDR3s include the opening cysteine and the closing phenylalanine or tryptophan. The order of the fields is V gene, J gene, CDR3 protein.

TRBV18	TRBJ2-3	CASSPSGDTQYF
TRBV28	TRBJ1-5	CASRPQGQGNQPQHF
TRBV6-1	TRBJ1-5	CASRGSDGAYQPQHF
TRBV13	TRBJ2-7	CASSLGPAGASYEQYF
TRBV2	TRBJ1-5	CASSEIFGGNQPQHF
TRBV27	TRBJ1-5	CASSRQGRNQPQHF
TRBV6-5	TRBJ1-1	CASSGEGVNTEAFF
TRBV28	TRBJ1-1	CASTLGPRVNTEAFF
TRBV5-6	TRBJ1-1	CASSLVEMNTEAFF
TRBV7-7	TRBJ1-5	CASSLVRARNYQPQHF
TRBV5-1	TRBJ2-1	CASSLETGGNEQFF
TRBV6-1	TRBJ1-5	CASSEGTDSNQPQHF
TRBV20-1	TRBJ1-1	CSASQGPEAFF
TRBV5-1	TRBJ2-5	CASSSQGGYQETQYF
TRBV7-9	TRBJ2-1	CASSLEGTGAPFF
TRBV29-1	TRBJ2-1	CSVEDPLGPLEIF
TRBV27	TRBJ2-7	CASSDRGGVYEQYF
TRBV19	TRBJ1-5	CASSAMGGGNQPQHF
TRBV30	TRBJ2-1	CAWSGYYNEQFF
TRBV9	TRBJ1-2	CASSVATEDYGYTF
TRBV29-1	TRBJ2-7	CSVGDRQTYEQYF
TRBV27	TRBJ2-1	CASSWASGIVNEQFF
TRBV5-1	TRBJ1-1	CASSLAPRGLNTEAFF
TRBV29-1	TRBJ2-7	CSALQGSSYEQYF
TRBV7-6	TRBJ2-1	CASSRTGRNEQFF
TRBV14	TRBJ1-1	CASSPSRATEAFF
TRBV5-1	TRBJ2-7	CASSLEPPYEQYF
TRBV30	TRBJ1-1	CAWRGGNTEAFF
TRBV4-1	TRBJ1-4	CASSLRTGTGDEKLFF
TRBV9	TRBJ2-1	CASSPRGDFLNEQFF
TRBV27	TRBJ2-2	CASSFSQRNTGELFF
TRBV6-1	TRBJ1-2	CASSDWDGYTF
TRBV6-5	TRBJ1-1	CASSYFTGDTEAFF
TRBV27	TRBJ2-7	CASSSRSADSYEQYF
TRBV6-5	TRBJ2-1	CASSYGGRNYNEQFF
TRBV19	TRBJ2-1	CASSLLGLGLDEQFF
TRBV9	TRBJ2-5	CASSVDPASGETQYF
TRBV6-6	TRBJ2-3	CASSPQGGFTDTQYF
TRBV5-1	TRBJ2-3	CASSLAAGAQPDTQYF
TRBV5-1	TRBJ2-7	CASSLGRSGGLARYEQYF
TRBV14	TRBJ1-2	CASSQEPLWGYTF
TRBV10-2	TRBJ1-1	CASNRQGQTEAFF
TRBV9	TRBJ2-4	CASGGLAKNIQYF
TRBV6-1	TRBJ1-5	CASSEATSNQPQHF
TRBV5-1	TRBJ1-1	CASSLQGGNTEAFF
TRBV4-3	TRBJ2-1	CASSQDWLAGDNEQFF
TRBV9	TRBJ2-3	CASSVALREDTQYF
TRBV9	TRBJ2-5	CASSVGTSAQYF
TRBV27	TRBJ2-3	CASTFPSDTQYF
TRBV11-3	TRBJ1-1	CASSSDRGGTEAFF
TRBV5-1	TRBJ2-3	CASSLGTAGATQYF
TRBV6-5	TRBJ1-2	CASSRDSYDYTF
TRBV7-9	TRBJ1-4	CASSFLSGLNNEKLFF
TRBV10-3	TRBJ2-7	CAISESNGIEQYF
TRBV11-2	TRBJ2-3	CASSLGPGTASTDTQYF
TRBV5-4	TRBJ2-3	CASSIGIADTGDTQYF
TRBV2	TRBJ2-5	CASVDRGRATQYF
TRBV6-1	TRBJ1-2	CASSVALNGYGYTF
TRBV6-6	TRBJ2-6	CASSGTGRKGANVLTF
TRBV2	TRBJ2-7	CASIPGQGISYEQYF